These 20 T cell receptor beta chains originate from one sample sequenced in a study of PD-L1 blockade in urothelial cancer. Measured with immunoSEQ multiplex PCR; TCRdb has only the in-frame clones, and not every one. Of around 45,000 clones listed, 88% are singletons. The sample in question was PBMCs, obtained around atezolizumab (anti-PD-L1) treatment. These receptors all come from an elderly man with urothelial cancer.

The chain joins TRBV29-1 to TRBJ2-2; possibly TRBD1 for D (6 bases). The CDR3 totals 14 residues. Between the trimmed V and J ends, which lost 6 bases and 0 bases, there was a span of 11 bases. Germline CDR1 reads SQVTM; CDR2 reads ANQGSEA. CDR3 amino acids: CSVAQGANTGELFF. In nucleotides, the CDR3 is TGCAGCGTAGCACAGGGAGCGAACACCGGGGAGCTGTTTTTT.

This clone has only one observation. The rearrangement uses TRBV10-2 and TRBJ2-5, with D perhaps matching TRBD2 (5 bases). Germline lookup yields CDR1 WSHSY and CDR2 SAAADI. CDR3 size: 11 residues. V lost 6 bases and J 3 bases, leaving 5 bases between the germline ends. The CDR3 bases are TGCGCCAGCAGCGGGAAAGAGACCCAGTACTTC. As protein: CASSGKETQYF.

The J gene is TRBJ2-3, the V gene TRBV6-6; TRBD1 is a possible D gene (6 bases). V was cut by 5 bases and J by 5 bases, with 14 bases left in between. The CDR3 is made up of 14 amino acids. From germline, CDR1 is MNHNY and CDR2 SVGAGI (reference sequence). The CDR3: CASSNRDKQDTQYF. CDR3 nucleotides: TGTGCCAGCAGTAACCGGGACAAGCAAGATACGCAGTATTTT.

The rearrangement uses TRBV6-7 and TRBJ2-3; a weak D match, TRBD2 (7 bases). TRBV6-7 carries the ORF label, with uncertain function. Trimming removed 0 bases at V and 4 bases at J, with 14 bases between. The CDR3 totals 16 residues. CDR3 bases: TGTGCCAGCAGTTACTCGATGGGGGGGGCCGCAGATACGCAGTATTTT. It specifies CASSYSMGGAADTQYF.

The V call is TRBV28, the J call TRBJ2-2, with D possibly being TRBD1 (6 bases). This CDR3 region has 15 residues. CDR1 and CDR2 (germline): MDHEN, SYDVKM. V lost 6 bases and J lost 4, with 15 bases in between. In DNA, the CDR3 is TGTGCCAGCAGCACGCAGGGGCGCACCACCGGGGAGCTGTTTTTT. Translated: CASSTQGRTTGELFF.

CDR3 nucleotide sequence: TGCGCCAGCAGCGGCGGGAACCGGAGGGAAAAACTGTTTTTT. Translated: CASSGGNRREKLFF. The chain combines TRBV5-1 with TRBJ1-4; D not resolved. This CDR3 is 14 amino acids long. The germline V gene has CDR1 SGHRS and CDR2 YFSETQ. Trimming removed 4 bases from V and 8 bases from J, with 15 bases in between.

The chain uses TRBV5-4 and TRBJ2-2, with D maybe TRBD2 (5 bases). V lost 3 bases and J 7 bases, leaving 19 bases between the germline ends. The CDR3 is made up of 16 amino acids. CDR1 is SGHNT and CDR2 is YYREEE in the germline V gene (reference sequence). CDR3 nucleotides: TGTGCCAGCAGCTCTCCGGGGAAGGATTACGGCGGGGAGCTGTTTTTT. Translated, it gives CASSSPGKDYGGELFF.

CDR3 region: CASSESGTVTDTQYF. CDR3 sequence (DNA): TGTGCCAGCAGTGAAAGCGGGACGGTCACAGATACGCAGTATTTT. The rearrangement uses TRBV6-1 and TRBJ2-3; 7 nucleotides line up with TRBD2. Trimming took 2 bases from V and 2 from J; bases not matched to a gene: 4. Germline-derived CDR1 and CDR2 are MNHNS and SASEGT. This CDR3 is built from 15 residues.

CDR3 loop: CASPRGEGWNTEAFF. The DNA for the CDR3 is TGTGCCAGCCCGCGCGGGGAGGGTTGGAACACTGAAGCTTTCTTT. This chain links TRBV6-1 with TRBJ1-1; D is ambiguous. This CDR3 contains 15 residues. The V end was cut by 8 bases, the J end by 1 base, with 17 bases between. CDR1 and CDR2 (germline): MNHNS, SASEGT.

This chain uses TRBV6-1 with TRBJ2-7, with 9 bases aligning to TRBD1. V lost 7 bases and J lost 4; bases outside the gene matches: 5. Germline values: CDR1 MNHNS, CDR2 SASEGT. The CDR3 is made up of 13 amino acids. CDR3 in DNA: TGTGCCAGCACTTACAGGGGGCGGTACGAGCAGTACTTC. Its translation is CASTYRGRYEQYF.

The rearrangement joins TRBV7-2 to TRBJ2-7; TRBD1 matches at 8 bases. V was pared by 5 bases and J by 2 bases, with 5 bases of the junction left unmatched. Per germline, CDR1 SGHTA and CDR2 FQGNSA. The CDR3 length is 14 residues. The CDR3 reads CASSRETGAYEQYF. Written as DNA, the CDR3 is TGTGCCAGCAGCCGCGAGACAGGGGCCTACGAGCAGTACTTC.

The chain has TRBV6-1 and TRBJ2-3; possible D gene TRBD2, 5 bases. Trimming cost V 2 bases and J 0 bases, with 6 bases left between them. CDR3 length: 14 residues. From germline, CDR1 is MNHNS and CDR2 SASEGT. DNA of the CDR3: TGTGCCAGCAGTGAATGGGAGAGCACAGATACGCAGTATTTT. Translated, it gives CASSEWESTDTQYF.

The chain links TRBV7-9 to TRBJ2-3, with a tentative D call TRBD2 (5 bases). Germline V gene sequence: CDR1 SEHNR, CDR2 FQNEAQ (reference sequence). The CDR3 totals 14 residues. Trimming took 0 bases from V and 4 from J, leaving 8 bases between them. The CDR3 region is CASSLAGAADTQYF. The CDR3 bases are TGTGCCAGCAGCTTAGCGGGAGCGGCAGATACGCAGTATTTT.

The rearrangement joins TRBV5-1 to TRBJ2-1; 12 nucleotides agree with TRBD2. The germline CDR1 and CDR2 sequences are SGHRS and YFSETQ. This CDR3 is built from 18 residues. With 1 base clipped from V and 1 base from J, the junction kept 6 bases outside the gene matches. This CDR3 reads CASSLKLAGGDSYNEQFF. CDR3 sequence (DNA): TGCGCCAGCAGCTTGAAACTAGCGGGAGGTGATTCCTACAATGAGCAGTTCTTC.

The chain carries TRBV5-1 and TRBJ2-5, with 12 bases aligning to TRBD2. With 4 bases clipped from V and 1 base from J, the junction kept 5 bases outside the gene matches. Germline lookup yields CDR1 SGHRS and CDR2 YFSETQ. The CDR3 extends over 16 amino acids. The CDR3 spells CASSIGTSGSQETQYF. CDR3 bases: TGCGCCAGCAGCATTGGGACTAGCGGGTCCCAAGAGACCCAGTACTTC.

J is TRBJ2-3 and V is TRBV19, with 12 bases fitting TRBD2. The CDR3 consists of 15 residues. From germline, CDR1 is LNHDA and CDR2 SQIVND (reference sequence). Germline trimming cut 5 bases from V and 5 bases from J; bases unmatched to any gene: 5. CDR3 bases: TGTGCCAGTAGTCCGGGACTAGCGGGTCGAGATACGCAGTATTTT. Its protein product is CASSPGLAGRDTQYF.

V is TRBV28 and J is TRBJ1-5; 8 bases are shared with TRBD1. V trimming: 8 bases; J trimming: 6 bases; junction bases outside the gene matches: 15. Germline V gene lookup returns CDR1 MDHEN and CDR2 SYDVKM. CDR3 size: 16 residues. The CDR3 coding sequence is TGTGCCAGCGATACTGGGGACAGGAAGCTGGGTCAGCCCCAGCATTTT. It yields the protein CASDTGDRKLGQPQHF.

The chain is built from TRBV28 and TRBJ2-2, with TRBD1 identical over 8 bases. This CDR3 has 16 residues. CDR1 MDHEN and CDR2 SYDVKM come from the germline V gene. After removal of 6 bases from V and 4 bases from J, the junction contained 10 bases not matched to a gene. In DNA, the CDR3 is TGTGCCAGCAGGGGTTCCGGGACAGGCACCACCGGGGAGCTGTTTTTT. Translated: CASRGSGTGTTGELFF.

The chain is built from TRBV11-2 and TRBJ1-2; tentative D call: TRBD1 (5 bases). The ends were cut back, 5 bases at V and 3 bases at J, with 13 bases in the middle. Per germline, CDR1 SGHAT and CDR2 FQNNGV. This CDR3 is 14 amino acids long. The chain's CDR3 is CASSPRRAHYGYTF. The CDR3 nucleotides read TGTGCCAGCAGCCCCCGCAGGGCACACTATGGCTACACCTTC.

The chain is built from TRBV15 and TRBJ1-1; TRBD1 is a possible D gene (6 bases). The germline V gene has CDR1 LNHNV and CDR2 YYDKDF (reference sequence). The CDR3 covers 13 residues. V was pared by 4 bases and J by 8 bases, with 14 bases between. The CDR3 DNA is TGTGCCACCAGCAAGCCCGGGACAATAGAAGCTTTCTTT. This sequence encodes CATSKPGTIEAFF.